The 24 T cell receptor beta chains reported below all come from one sample, sequenced in a study of blood T cell repertoires in COVID-19 (dated by TCRdb to 2020 to 2022). To prepare the library, the immunoSEQ multiplex PCR assay was applied. Here the immuneACCESS table is served through TCRdb, limited to in-frame sequences with V and J called. Missing clones are a known gap in these copies; in checked studies unresolved V genes cover under half, and the rest lacks a known reason. The sample table contains some 280,000 clones; only one count was recorded for around nine tenths of them. In total, the top ten clones hold 0.85% to 0.95% of the sample. Sample: peripheral blood. All receptors derive from a woman in her thirties or forties who had recovered from COVID-19.

In this sample, this clone turned up a few times. The chain is built from TRBV7-2 and TRBJ2-3; TRBD2 agrees at 12 bases. Trimming cost V 5 bases and J 6 bases; bases outside gene matches: 6. The CDR3 has 15 residues. The germline CDR1 and CDR2 sequences are SGHTA and FQGNSA. In DNA, the CDR3 is TGTGCCAGCAGCATGACTAGCGGGAGTAGGGATACGCAGTATTTT. Translation gives CASSMTSGSRDTQYF.

The V call is TRBV11-2, the J call TRBJ2-1, with 12 bases that match TRBD2. V dropped 5 bases and J dropped 5; count of bases not matched to a gene: 7. The CDR3 covers 16 residues. CDR1 and CDR2 (germline): SGHAT, FQNNGV. The CDR3 DNA reads TGTGCCAGCAGCCTTCGGACTAGCGGGACCCACAATGAGCAGTTCTTC. Translated: CASSLRTSGTHNEQFF.

The chain has TRBV11-2 and TRBJ2-4; D is perhaps TRBD1 (5 bases). The V gene lost 7 bases and the J gene lost 11 bases, with 21 bases spanning the gap. The CDR3 totals 14 residues. In germline, CDR1 is SGHAT, CDR2 FQNNGV. CDR3 bases: TGTGCCAGCACCGACCCTAAGACTGGGGCCCTTCAGTACTTC. Its translation is CASTDPKTGALQYF. Looking up the rest from reference TRBV11-2 and TRBJ2-4 gives the full variable domain: EAGVAQSPRYKIIEKRQSVAFWCNPISGHATLYWYQQILGQGPKLLIQFQNNGVVDDSQLPKDRFSAERLKGVDSTLKIQPAKLEDSAVYLCASTDPKTGALQYFGAGTRLSVL.

V usage is TRBV25-1 and J usage is TRBJ2-1; 8 nucleotides match TRBD1. Germline lookup yields CDR1 MGHDK and CDR2 SYGVNS. With V trimmed by 6 bases and J by 4 bases, 8 bases remained unmatched. CDR3 size: 15 residues. CDR3 amino acids: CASSRTGSFYNEQFF. The CDR3 DNA follows: TGTGCCAGCAGCCGGACAGGGTCCTTTTACAATGAGCAGTTCTTC.

This chain links TRBV7-9 with TRBJ1-5; D might be TRBD1 (5 bases). Trimming stripped 1 base from V and 2 bases from J, with 9 bases between. CDR1 SEHNR and CDR2 FQNEAQ come from the germline V gene (reference sequence). The CDR3 extends over 15 amino acids. CDR3 protein: CASSLGREGNQPQHF. The CDR3 DNA reads TGTGCCAGCAGCTTAGGCAGGGAAGGCAATCAGCCCCAGCATTTT.

The chain links TRBV7-3 to TRBJ2-7, with TRBD1 identical over 11 bases. The germline gives CDR1 SGHTA, CDR2 FQGTGA. The CDR3 covers 14 residues. The junction had 2 bases not matched to a gene; V was cut back by 1 base and J by 6 bases. The CDR3 nucleotides read TGTGCCAGCAGCTTAATGGGACAGGGGGGCGAGCAGTACTTC. This gives the protein CASSLMGQGGEQYF.

This chain links TRBV19 with TRBJ1-5; the match to TRBD1 covers 7 bases. In germline, CDR1 is LNHDA, CDR2 SQIVND (reference sequence). Losses at the gene ends were 6 bases for V and 2 bases for J; bases not matched to a gene: 7. The CDR3 runs to 15 residues. CDR3 nucleotides: TGTGCCAGTAGCAAAGACAGGGTTGGCAATCAGCCCCAGCATTTT. Protein sequence: CASSKDRVGNQPQHF. The variable domain in full, with the rest retrieved from reference TRBV19 and TRBJ1-5, is DGGITQSPKYLFRKEGQNVTLSCEQNLNHDAMYWYRQDPGQGLRLIYYSQIVNDFQKGDIAEGYSVSREKKESFPLTVTSAQKNPTAFYLCASSKDRVGNQPQHFGDGTRLSIL.

The chain links TRBV3-1 (or the pseudogene TRBV3-2) to TRBJ2-3; 10 nucleotides agree with TRBD2. The V gene's germline CDR1 is LGHDT and CDR2 YNNKEL (reference sequence). The CDR3 is 17 residues long. The J segment lost 2 bases and the V segment lost 3 bases, leaving 8 bases of the junction unmatched. CDR3 amino acids: CASSQGKREGHTDTQYF. The DNA of the CDR3 is TGTGCCAGCAGCCAGGGTAAGCGGGAGGGCCACACAGATACGCAGTATTTT.

The CDR3 sequence: CASSQSLRNEQFF. CDR3 in DNA: TGTGCCAGCAGCCAATCACTGCGCAATGAGCAGTTCTTC. V is TRBV14 and J is TRBJ2-1; D not resolved. CDR1 and CDR2 (germline): SGHDN, FVKESK. CDR3 length equals 13 residues. Trimming shortened V by 2 bases and J by 6 bases, and 8 bases separated the two germline ends.

The rearrangement joins TRBV2 to TRBJ2-1, with 9 nucleotides matching TRBD2. Germline loops: CDR1 SNHLY, CDR2 FYNNEI. Trimming cost V 6 bases and J 7 bases; bases outside gene matches: 10. This CDR3 contains 15 residues. CDR3: CASSEGGRAGNEQFF. CDR3 nucleotide sequence: TGTGCCAGCAGCGAGGGCGGGAGGGCCGGGAATGAGCAGTTCTTC. The variable domain in full, with the rest retrieved from reference TRBV2 and TRBJ2-1, is EPEVTQTPSHQVTQMGQEVILRCVPISNHLYFYWYRQILGQKVEFLVSFYNNEISEKSEIFDDQFSVERPDGSNFTLKIRSTKLEDSAMYFCASSEGGRAGNEQFFGPGTRLTVL.

This chain uses TRBV19 with TRBJ1-2; D remains unclear. Deletions cut 0 bases from V and 4 bases from J, with 6 bases between. In germline, CDR1 is LNHDA, CDR2 SQIVND (reference sequence). The CDR3 length is 13 residues. Written as DNA, the CDR3 is TGTGCCAGTAGTATAGATCTGAGCTATGGCTACACCTTC. It codes for CASSIDLSYGYTF.

The rearrangement uses TRBV7-2 and TRBJ2-3; TRBD2 matches 16 bases. Trimming took 5 bases from V and 4 from J; bases not matched to a gene: 3. The CDR3 runs 16 residues. Germline CDR1 SGHTA, CDR2 FQGNSA. The CDR3 here is CASSGGLAGGSDTQYF. As DNA, the CDR3 is TGTGCCAGCAGCGGGGGACTAGCGGGAGGGTCAGATACGCAGTATTTT.

The V call is TRBV19, the J call TRBJ2-1; D is possibly TRBD1 (6 bases). The CDR3 spans 16 residues. Germline CDR1 reads LNHDA; CDR2 reads SQIVND (reference sequence). Trimming took off 3 bases at V and 8 bases at J, with 20 bases between the two ends. The CDR3 spells CASSIETGAGYDEQFF. In nucleotides, the CDR3 is TGTGCCAGTAGTATCGAGACAGGCGCAGGGTATGATGAGCAGTTCTTC.

The chain combines TRBV18 with TRBJ2-7; 10 nucleotides agree with TRBD1. The germline gives CDR1 KGHSH, CDR2 LQKENI. The V segment lost 4 bases and the J segment 7 bases; nucleotides outside the gene matches: 13. The CDR3 consists of 16 residues. The CDR3 loop is CASSQVRDRGALEQYF. CDR3 coding DNA: TGTGCCAGCTCACAAGTCCGGGACAGGGGCGCCTTAGAGCAGTACTTC.

The chain combines TRBV11-3 with TRBJ2-5, with 9 positions matching TRBD2. CDR3 size: 16 residues. The germline V gene encodes CDR1 SGHNT and CDR2 YENEEA. V was clipped by 0 bases and J by 5 bases; unmatched bases: 7. CDR3 in amino acids: CASSLDLAGVGETQYF. CDR3 nucleotides: TGTGCCAGCAGCTTAGACTTAGCGGGAGTGGGTGAGACCCAGTACTTC.

The genes are TRBV29-1 and TRBJ1-2, with TRBD1 identical over 7 bases. CDR1 SQVTM and CDR2 ANQGSEA come from the germline V gene. The CDR3 contains 13 residues. V lost 1 base, J lost 4 bases, and 3 bases stayed unmatched. This CDR3 is CSVEGAGGYGYTF. The CDR3 nucleotides are TGCAGCGTTGAAGGGGCAGGGGGCTATGGCTACACCTTC.

This chain connects TRBV9 to TRBJ2-1, with 11 bases that match TRBD2. Trimming cost V 3 bases and J 1 base; bases outside gene matches: 3. Per the germline V gene, CDR1 is SGDLS and CDR2 is YYNGEE. The CDR3 sequence is 16 residues long. The CDR3 DNA sequence: TGTGCCAGCAGCGCTGGACTAGCGGGTTCCTACAATGAGCAGTTCTTC. Translating it yields CASSAGLAGSYNEQFF.

This clone has ten or more counts. This rearrangement joins TRBV27 to TRBJ2-7; 12 bases map to TRBD1. The junction had 8 bases not matched to a gene; V was cut back by 2 bases and J by 6 bases. The CDR3 extends over 16 amino acids. Germline V gene lookup returns CDR1 MNHEY and CDR2 SMNVEV (reference sequence). DNA for the CDR3: TGTGCCAGCAGTTTAGCTGGGACAGGGGGCGCGGGCGAGCAGTACTTC. Translated: CASSLAGTGGAGEQYF.

This clone was counted once. J is TRBJ2-2 and V is TRBV7-9, with no clear D. The germline V gene encodes CDR1 SEHNR and CDR2 FQNEAQ (reference sequence). The V end was cut by 1 base, the J end by 7 bases, with 10 bases between. The CDR3 is 14 amino acids. The CDR3 reads CASSLVAALGELFF. CDR3 coding DNA: TGTGCCAGCAGCTTAGTGGCGGCGCTCGGGGAGCTGTTTTTT.

This clone was detected only once. The chain couples TRBV6-2 or TRBV6-3 to TRBJ2-1; possible D gene TRBD2, 5 bases. Trimming cost V 4 bases and J 12 bases, with 13 bases left between them. Germline V gene data show CDR1 as MNHEY and CDR2 as SVGEGT. The CDR3 consists of 12 residues. As DNA, the CDR3 is TGTGCCAGCAGTTCTGTTAGCGAGACGCAGTTCTTC. Its protein is CASSSVSETQFF.

Turning to this clone: Other DNA sequences in this sample translate to the same CDR3. The rearrangement links TRBV18 to TRBJ2-7; 8 bases match TRBD2. This CDR3 is 13 amino acids long. Germline V gene lookup returns CDR1 KGHSH and CDR2 LQKENI. The V segment lost 2 bases and the J segment 5 bases; nucleotides outside the gene matches: 2. As DNA, the CDR3 is TGTGCCAGCTCACCAGGGACTAGTAACGAGCAGTACTTC. Its translation: CASSPGTSNEQYF.

V gene TRBV19 combines with J gene TRBJ2-1, with 13 bases matching TRBD2. This CDR3 contains 16 residues. CDR1 is LNHDA, CDR2 SQIVND, per germline (reference sequence). Trimming removed 6 bases from V and 2 bases from J; junction bases left unmatched: 4. The CDR3 spells CASSRGTSGTYNEQFF. As DNA, the CDR3 is TGTGCCAGTAGCCGCGGGACTAGCGGGACCTACAATGAGCAGTTCTTC.

This sequence joins TRBV29-1 and TRBJ2-3; no reliable D call. Between the trimmed V and J ends, which lost 4 bases and 5 bases, there was a span of 4 bases. Per germline, CDR1 SQVTM and CDR2 ANQGSEA. CDR3 length: 10 amino acids. The CDR3 DNA reads as TGCAGCGTTGCCGGAGATACGCAGTATTTT. Encoded protein: CSVAGDTQYF.

Only one count was recorded for this clone. V is TRBV19 and J is TRBJ1-5; D unresolved. The CDR3 consists of 13 residues. The V gene's germline CDR1 is LNHDA and CDR2 SQIVND (reference sequence). The V gene lost 0 bases and the J gene lost 9 bases, with 9 bases spanning the gap. The CDR3 spells CASSIEGSSPQHF. The CDR3 DNA reads as TGTGCCAGTAGTATAGAGGGCAGCTCGCCCCAGCATTTT.